The rows below give T cell receptor beta chains drawn from one sample of a study of human T cells and chemical hapten exposure. TCRdb re-derived calls from the RACE reads in MiXCR, one entry per CDR3 protein. The sample holds about 42,000 distinct CDR3 sequences; around 12% are singletons and the top ten take about 6%. Sequencing was performed on whole blood, taken in connection with sensitization to the hapten diphenylcyclopropenone (DPC). Source of these receptors: a woman in her thirties with alopecia areata. Some clones in this sample may be carry-over from other donors' samples. Each CDR3 is given with its conserved first and last residue. Each record gives: J gene, D gene, V gene, clone size, CDR3 DNA, CDR3 protein. A D gene is named only where the DNA matches it firmly. Not every row has a clone size; where given, it reads once, few, many or a size class.

J: TRBJ2-2
D: TRBD2
V: TRBV28
size: many
DNA: TGTGCCAGCAGTTCAGGGACTAGCGGGAGCACCGGGGAGCTGTTTTTT
CDR3: CASSSGTSGSTGELFF

J: TRBJ2-7
D: -
V: TRBV29-1
size: -
DNA: TGCAGCGTTGAAACAAGCGACGAGCAGTACTTC
CDR3: CSVETSDEQYF

J: TRBJ1-1
D: -
V: TRBV11-2
size: -
DNA: TGTGCCAGCAGCTTAGCATACAACACTGAAGCTTTCTTT
CDR3: CASSLAYNTEAFF

J: TRBJ2-1
D: TRBD1
V: TRBV6-4
size: many
DNA: TGTGCCAGCAGTGACTCGCCAGGGGGTGGAAATGAGCAGTTCTTC
CDR3: CASSDSPGGGNEQFF

J: TRBJ2-3
D: -
V: TRBV20-1
size: few
DNA: TGCAGTGCTAGCCCCCTGGGAGTAGGGCAGTATTTT
CDR3: CSASPLGVGQYF

J: TRBJ1-5
D: -
V: TRBV6-1
size: -
DNA: TGTGCCAGCAGTGTTACAGGTACCAATCAGCCCCAGCATTTT
CDR3: CASSVTGTNQPQHF

J: TRBJ1-6
D: TRBD1
V: TRBV5-1
size: many
DNA: TGCGCCAGCAGCTTTAATCAGGGACAGGGTTCACCCCTCCACTTT
CDR3: CASSFNQGQGSPLHF

J: TRBJ1-1
D: -
V: TRBV7-6
size: few
DNA: TGTGCCAGCAGCTTAGGAGGAAGTGATACTGAAGCTTTCTTT
CDR3: CASSLGGSDTEAFF

J: TRBJ2-3
D: -
V: TRBV20-1
size: -
DNA: TGCAGTGCTATTGCCAATGGAGGGTCAGATACGCAGTATTTT
CDR3: CSAIANGGSDTQYF

J: TRBJ2-7
D: -
V: TRBV6-2/TRBV6-3
size: many
DNA: TGTGCCAGCGGACCTTTTCTCCTAACCTACGAGCAGTACTTC
CDR3: CASGPFLLTYEQYF

J: TRBJ1-2
D: -
V: TRBV20-1
size: -
DNA: TGCAGTGCAGTCCAGGGAGATATTTTCGGCTACACCTTC
CDR3: CSAVQGDIFGYTF

J: TRBJ1-1
D: -
V: TRBV4-3
size: few
DNA: TGCGCCAGCAGTTCCCCGGACAAATCCACTGAAGCTTTCTTT
CDR3: CASSSPDKSTEAFF

J: TRBJ2-6
D: -
V: TRBV6-2/TRBV6-3
size: -
DNA: TGTGCCAGCAGTTACAACTCTGGGGCCAACGTCCTGACTTTC
CDR3: CASSYNSGANVLTF

J: TRBJ2-2
D: -
V: TRBV6-2/TRBV6-3
size: few
DNA: TGTGCCAGCAGTTTACCCGTAGAGTCCGGGGAGCTGTTTTTT
CDR3: CASSLPVESGELFF

J: TRBJ2-7
D: -
V: TRBV9
size: many
DNA: TGTGCCAGCAGCCCGGCAGGGACGACGATCCTTGAGCAGTACTTC
CDR3: CASSPAGTTILEQYF

J: TRBJ1-4
D: -
V: TRBV2
size: many
DNA: TGTGCCAGCAGTGATGGCAGGGCGGATGAAAAACTGTTTTTT
CDR3: CASSDGRADEKLFF

J: TRBJ2-3
D: -
V: TRBV9
size: -
DNA: TGTGCCAGCAGCGTAGCCACCTCTGGTACGCAGTATTTT
CDR3: CASSVATSGTQYF

J: TRBJ1-6
D: TRBD1
V: TRBV24-1
size: many
DNA: TGTGCCACCAGTGAGACCCCGGACAGGGGCCTTAACTTCTATAATTCACCCCTCCACTTT
CDR3: CATSETPDRGLNFYNSPLHF

J: TRBJ1-1
D: -
V: TRBV11-2
size: many
DNA: TGTGCCAGCAGCCAAGCTGGGGGGGCGCGTTTCACTGAAGCTTTCTTT
CDR3: CASSQAGGARFTEAFF

J: TRBJ2-5
D: -
V: TRBV28
size: -
DNA: TGTGCCAGCAGTTTATGGGACCAGAGTGAAGAGACCCAGTACTTC
CDR3: CASSLWDQSEETQYF

J: TRBJ1-3
D: -
V: TRBV12-3/TRBV12-4
size: few
DNA: TGTGCCAGCACTATGGGACTTTCCGGAAACACCATATATTTT
CDR3: CASTMGLSGNTIYF

J: TRBJ1-1
D: -
V: TRBV28
size: many
DNA: TGTGCCAGCAGTTTAAGGACCGACAACACTGAAGCTTTCTTT
CDR3: CASSLRTDNTEAFF

J: TRBJ2-3
D: -
V: TRBV9
size: -
DNA: TGTGCCAGCAGCGTAGAGACCTTCACAGATACGCAGTATTTT
CDR3: CASSVETFTDTQYF

J: TRBJ2-1
D: TRBD2
V: TRBV29-1
size: few
DNA: TGCAGCGTTGAGAAGGGACTAGCGGGAATATATGAGCAGTTCTTC
CDR3: CSVEKGLAGIYEQFF

J: TRBJ2-7
D: -
V: TRBV11-1
size: -
DNA: TGTGCCAGCAGCCGATCTAGCGAAAGCTCCTACGAGCAGTACTTC
CDR3: CASSRSSESSYEQYF

J: TRBJ1-2
D: -
V: TRBV29-1
size: few
DNA: TGCAGCGCCCGGGGGCAGGAAGGGGATTATGGCTACACCTTC
CDR3: CSARGQEGDYGYTF

J: TRBJ2-5
D: TRBD2
V: TRBV2
size: -
DNA: TGTGCCAGCGCGGGACTAGGTCTAGAGACCCAGTACTTC
CDR3: CASAGLGLETQYF

J: TRBJ2-7
D: -
V: TRBV19
size: -
DNA: TGTGCCAGTAGTGAGTCATACGGGGGAGAATTGTACTTC
CDR3: CASSESYGGELYF

J: TRBJ1-2
D: -
V: TRBV2
size: many
DNA: TGTGCCACGCGACAGAACGCCCGCTGGGACACCTTC
CDR3: CATRQNARWDTF

J: TRBJ1-1
D: -
V: TRBV6-2/TRBV6-3
size: few
DNA: TGTGCCAGCAGTTTATTTGGAGGTTTGTACACTGAAGCTTTCTTT
CDR3: CASSLFGGLYTEAFF

J: TRBJ1-1
D: -
V: TRBV20-1
size: -
DNA: TGCAGTGCTCTACCTCGGCTACAGGGAAATATGGCTTTCTTT
CDR3: CSALPRLQGNMAFF

J: TRBJ2-1
D: -
V: TRBV3-1
size: many
DNA: TGTGCCAGCAGCCAAACTCGGGGTGAGCAGTTCTTC
CDR3: CASSQTRGEQFF

J: TRBJ2-1
D: -
V: TRBV5-1
size: few
DNA: TGCGCCAGCAGCTTGACAGGGACTAATGAGCAGTTCTTC
CDR3: CASSLTGTNEQFF

J: TRBJ1-1
D: -
V: TRBV5-8
size: -
DNA: TGTGCCAGCAGCCACGAGAGGGCCCGTGTCACTGAAGCTTTCTTT
CDR3: CASSHERARVTEAFF

J: TRBJ2-5
D: -
V: TRBV20-1
size: many
DNA: TGCAGTGCTAGAGATGGAAATCAAGAGACCCAGTACTTC
CDR3: CSARDGNQETQYF

J: TRBJ2-4
D: TRBD2
V: TRBV7-3
size: many
DNA: TGTGCCAGCAGCCTAGCGGGACTAGCGGGAGAGGGGGCCAAAAACATTCAGTACTTC
CDR3: CASSLAGLAGEGAKNIQYF

J: TRBJ2-2
D: TRBD2
V: TRBV28
size: -
DNA: TGTGCCAGCAGTCCTAGCGGGTGGGACCGGGAGCTGTTTTTT
CDR3: CASSPSGWDRELFF

J: TRBJ2-1
D: TRBD2
V: TRBV6-4
size: few
DNA: TGTGCCAGCAGAGAAGTGGGACTATACGAGGAGCAGTTCTTC
CDR3: CASREVGLYEEQFF

J: TRBJ2-1
D: -
V: TRBV28
size: few
DNA: TGTGCCAGCAGCGGGAGTTTCTACAATGAGCAGTTCTTC
CDR3: CASSGSFYNEQFF

J: TRBJ1-2
D: -
V: TRBV29-1
size: few
DNA: TGCAGCGTTGTGGGAGGTTACAACTATGGCTACACCTTC
CDR3: CSVVGGYNYGYTF

J: TRBJ1-5
D: -
V: TRBV12-3/TRBV12-4
size: many
DNA: TGTGCCAGCAGTTTCAGGGGCCGGGGGCCCCAGCATTTT
CDR3: CASSFRGRGPQHF

J: TRBJ1-6
D: TRBD1
V: TRBV2
size: many
DNA: TGTGCCAGCAGTCCGCAGACAGGGGTCGGTTCACCCCTCCACTTT
CDR3: CASSPQTGVGSPLHF

J: TRBJ1-5
D: -
V: TRBV6-2/TRBV6-3
size: many
DNA: TGTGCCAGCAACAATGGGGGACCCCAGCATTTT
CDR3: CASNNGGPQHF

J: TRBJ2-7
D: TRBD2
V: TRBV9
size: many
DNA: TGTGCCAGCAGCGTAGGAACCCCGGGACTAGCGGGAGCCTTGGCCTCCGAGCAGTACTTC
CDR3: CASSVGTPGLAGALASEQYF

J: TRBJ1-6
D: -
V: TRBV3-1
size: few
DNA: TGTGCCAGCAGCCAAGGCCAGGGGACCCTCCACTTT
CDR3: CASSQGQGTLHF

J: TRBJ2-7
D: TRBD2
V: TRBV29-1
size: -
DNA: TGCAGCGTTGGTTGGACTAGGACCTACGAGCAGTACTTC
CDR3: CSVGWTRTYEQYF

J: TRBJ2-7
D: TRBD1
V: TRBV7-2
size: -
DNA: TGTGCCAGCAGCTTACAAGGGACAGGGGTTAATATGCAGTACTTC
CDR3: CASSLQGTGVNMQYF

J: TRBJ2-7
D: TRBD2
V: TRBV28
size: -
DNA: TGTGCCAGCAGTTCGCCCGCTAGCGGTATCTCCTACGAGCAGTACTTC
CDR3: CASSSPASGISYEQYF

J: TRBJ2-7
D: -
V: TRBV28
size: -
DNA: TGTGCCAGCAGCTCCCTGCCGATCTACGAGCAGTACTTC
CDR3: CASSSLPIYEQYF

J: TRBJ2-1
D: TRBD2
V: TRBV2
size: many
DNA: TGTGCCAGCAGTCCTAGCGGGAGGGTTAGCAATGAGCAGTTCTTC
CDR3: CASSPSGRVSNEQFF

J: TRBJ2-7
D: -
V: TRBV4-3
size: many
DNA: TGCGCCAGCAGCCAATACACCGGGAATCACTACGAGCAGTACTTC
CDR3: CASSQYTGNHYEQYF

J: TRBJ1-1
D: -
V: TRBV29-1
size: medium-sized
DNA: TGCAGCGTTGCCGAGGGGACCAACACTGAAGCTTTCTTT
CDR3: CSVAEGTNTEAFF

J: TRBJ2-3
D: -
V: TRBV11-3
size: many
DNA: TGTGCCAGCAGCTCCCGAACAGATACGCAGTATTTT
CDR3: CASSSRTDTQYF

J: TRBJ1-2
D: -
V: TRBV25-1
size: -
DNA: TGTGCCAGCAGTGCCCCCACGGGACACCCCTATGGCTACACCTTC
CDR3: CASSAPTGHPYGYTF

J: TRBJ2-1
D: -
V: TRBV5-1
size: many
DNA: TGCGCCAGCCGGGAACCCGACAGCAATGAGCAGTTCTTC
CDR3: CASREPDSNEQFF

J: TRBJ2-1
D: -
V: TRBV6-2/TRBV6-3
size: many
DNA: TGTGCCAGCAGTTACGGGGGGACCGGGATGAATGAGCAGTTCTTC
CDR3: CASSYGGTGMNEQFF

J: TRBJ2-7
D: TRBD1
V: TRBV4-3
size: -
DNA: TGCGCCAGCAGCCAGTTGGCGGGACAGGGATACTACGAGCAGTACTTC
CDR3: CASSQLAGQGYYEQYF

J: TRBJ2-4
D: -
V: TRBV27
size: few
DNA: TGTGCCAGCAGTTTAATCGGCCGCGTAGGCAAAAACATTCAGTACTTC
CDR3: CASSLIGRVGKNIQYF